There are many counts of the clone carrying this TCR beta chain. Its antigen is unknown. Germline V gives CDR1 MNHEY, CDR2 SMNVEV (reference sequence). This CDR3 comprises 16 residues. The trim removed 5 bases at V and 2 bases at J, leaving 9 bases unmatched. The sample is drawn from a study of T cells in Graves' hyperthyroidism and ophthalmopathy. Regarding the study as a whole: Researchers found most expanded thyroid clonotypes above 0.001 in blood as well.

Amplified regions were TCR beta CDR3 sequences from RNA transcripts. TCR CDR3 regions were first amplified by RT-PCR with HTBI primers. In TCRdb, the multiplex PCR reads were re-called with MiXCR into one record per CDR3 protein. The repertoire holds hundreds of thousands of distinct CDR3 sequences, with roughly 15% as singletons. What was sequenced was blood. The J gene is TRBJ2-5, the V gene TRBV27, with 9 bases lining up with TRBD1. This TCR came from a man aged 18 to 29 with Graves' ophthalmopathy. CDR3 sequence: CASSDRTGEGQETQYF. CDR3 sequence (DNA): TGTGCCAGCAGTGACCGGACAGGGGAGGGGCAAGAGACCCAGTACTTC.